A selection of T cell receptor beta chains follows, all from one sample in a study of early T cells in non-severe SARS-CoV-2 infection. TCRdb called the 5' RACE reads again in MiXCR, with one record for every CDR3 protein. Among 74,000 or so distinct CDR3 sequences listed, roughly 12% were seen once. The source material was whole blood. The receptors were sampled from an adult who was a healthcare worker with PCR-confirmed SARS-CoV-2 infection or an uninfected control (not recorded which). CDR3s include the opening cysteine and the closing phenylalanine or tryptophan. The D gene is left open where the match is weak. For some rows the clone size is stated as once, few or many, or as a class when expanded; others skip it.

clone_size cdr3_length j_call v_call d_call cdr3_nt cdr3_aa
many 16 TRBJ2-7 TRBV28 TRBD2 TGTGCCAGCAGTAGGAGAGGACCAGCGGGAGATTACGAGCAGTACTTC CASSRRGPAGDYEQYF
few 15 TRBJ1-6 TRBV7-9 - TGTGCCAGCAGCGTTACAGTGTCGGGGAATTCACCCCTCCACTTT CASSVTVSGNSPLHF
- 14 TRBJ1-1 TRBV28 - TGTGCCAGCAGTATTGGGAGCTCAAACACTGAAGCTTTCTTT CASSIGSSNTEAFF
few 15 TRBJ1-1 TRBV6-2/TRBV6-3 - TGTGCCAGCAGTTATTTTCCAGGTGGGGTGACTGAAGCTTTCTTT CASSYFPGGVTEAFF
- 16 TRBJ2-3 TRBV4-1 - TGCGCCAGCAGCCCAAGCTTCACCTCTAGCACAGATACGCAGTATTTT CASSPSFTSSTDTQYF
many 15 TRBJ2-1 TRBV18 TRBD2 TGTGCCAGCTCACCATTGGCTAGCGGGGAACTAAAGGAGTTCTTC CASSPLASGELKEFF
- 15 TRBJ1-3 TRBV7-2 TRBD1 TGTGCCAGCAGCTGGAAAGGGACAGTCCCAAACACCATATATTTT CASSWKGTVPNTIYF
few 17 TRBJ2-2 TRBV24-1 TRBD2 TGTGCCACCAGTGATTTGAGACTAGCGGCGAACACCGGGGAGCTGTTTTTT CATSDLRLAANTGELFF
- 12 TRBJ1-1 TRBV7-2 - TGTGCCAGCAGCTTTAGGGGGGGAAAAGTTTTCTTT CASSFRGGKVFF
many 14 TRBJ2-7 TRBV28 - TGTGCCAGCATCCGGACTGGGGCGCCCTACGAGCAGTACTTC CASIRTGAPYEQYF
- 15 TRBJ1-1 TRBV7-6 - TGTGCCAGCAGCTTTGGGGGGACTTGGGCCACTGAAGCTTTCTTT CASSFGGTWATEAFF
few 15 TRBJ1-2 TRBV29-1 - TGCAGCGTTGTCAATGAGGGCTATCGTAACTATGGCTACACCTTC CSVVNEGYRNYGYTF
- 15 TRBJ1-5 TRBV27 TRBD1 TGTGCCAGCAGTCCAGGGACAGGGGGTATTCAGCCCCAGCATTTT CASSPGTGGIQPQHF
many 17 TRBJ1-5 TRBV6-2/TRBV6-3 - TGTGCCAGCAGTTACGAAACGGGACAACGGGGCAATCAGCCCCAGCATTTT CASSYETGQRGNQPQHF
few 15 TRBJ2-3 TRBV20-1 TRBD1 TGCAGTGCCAGGGACAGGAGGAGTTGGCAAGATACGCAGTATTTT CSARDRRSWQDTQYF
- 13 TRBJ1-5 TRBV14 - TGTGCCAGCAGTTTATACATAGGTCAGCCCCAGCATTTT CASSLYIGQPQHF
few 17 TRBJ2-1 TRBV29-1 - TGCAGCGTTGACATGGTAGGGCCAGGGTCGTTTATCTATGAGCAGTTCTTC CSVDMVGPGSFIYEQFF
many 14 TRBJ1-3 TRBV29-1 TRBD1 TGCAGCGTGATACAGGGGGCATCTGGAAACACCATATATTTT CSVIQGASGNTIYF
few 16 TRBJ2-5 TRBV7-9 - TGTGCCAGCAGCTTAATAGTGGGCGGACCCCAAGAGACCCAGTACTTC CASSLIVGGPQETQYF
many 14 TRBJ2-1 TRBV12-3/TRBV12-4 TRBD2 TGTGCCAGCAGTTTAACTAGCGGTTACAATGAGCAGTTCTTC CASSLTSGYNEQFF
- 14 TRBJ2-7 TRBV20-1 TRBD2 TGCAGTGCTAGAAGCGGGGGGGACTCCTACGAGCAGTACTTC CSARSGGDSYEQYF